Each of the 6 T cell receptor beta chains below was sequenced from the same sample in a study of T cells after yellow fever vaccination. TCRdb ran MiXCR on the 5' RACE reads and lists one entry per CDR3 protein. Here the sample spans around 590,000 distinct CDR3 sequences, around 12% being singletons. The source was PBMCs, collected on the day of the yellow fever booster vaccination. The source is a man aged 25 to 40 who received the YFV17D yellow fever vaccine.

This clonotype turned up a few times. V and J are TRBV20-1 and TRBJ2-3; 7 positions match TRBD2. The J segment lost 3 bases and the V segment lost 5 bases, leaving 8 bases of the junction unmatched. Germline loops: CDR1 DFQATT, CDR2 SNEGSKA (reference sequence). This CDR3 region has 14 residues. The CDR3 is CSAQAGRGTDTQYF. For the CDR3, the DNA is TGCAGTGCTCAAGCGGGGAGGGGTACAGATACGCAGTATTTT.

The chain uses TRBV10-3 and TRBJ2-1; 7 nucleotides agree with TRBD2. The CDR3 spans 14 residues. J lost 9 bases, V lost 7 bases, and 12 bases had no gene match. Germline V lookup: CDR1 ENHRY, CDR2 SYGVKD. DNA of the CDR3: TGTGCCATCACCCCGACTAGCAGCGAGAGTGAGCAGTTCTTC. It encodes CAITPTSSESEQFF.

The rearrangement joins TRBV10-2 to TRBJ2-1; D is unclear. The V end lost 7 bases, the J end lost 0 bases, and 10 bases lay between the germline ends. This CDR3 contains 14 residues. CDR1 and CDR2 from the germline V gene are WSHSY and SAAADI. CDR3 residues: CASTAQTSYNEQFF. CDR3 sequence (DNA): TGCGCCAGCACAGCGCAAACCTCCTACAATGAGCAGTTCTTC.

There are a few counts of this clonotype. This sequence joins TRBV4-3 and TRBJ1-2, with 12 bases matching TRBD1. Germline lookup yields CDR1 LGHNA and CDR2 YSLEER. J was trimmed by 7 bases and V by 4 bases; bases with no gene match: 7. This CDR3 has 15 amino acids. The CDR3 DNA is TGCGCCAGCAGCCCCCCGGGACAGGGGGCGGTTGGCTACACCTTC. This translates into CASSPPGQGAVGYTF.

This clonotype is a singleton in its sample. This rearrangement joins TRBV18 to TRBJ1-2, with D uncertain. CDR3 length equals 13 residues. CDR1 is KGHSH and CDR2 is LQKENI in the germline V gene. V was clipped by 2 bases and J by 7 bases, with 11 bases between them. The chain's CDR3 is CASSPVEFGGYTF. In DNA form, the CDR3 reads TGTGCCAGCTCACCAGTGGAGTTCGGTGGCTACACCTTC. Drawing the rest from reference TRBV18 and TRBJ1-2, the complete variable domain is NAGVMQNPRHLVRRRGQEARLRCSPMKGHSHVYWYRQLPEEGLKFMVYLQKENIIDESGMPKERFSAEFPKEGPSILRIQQVVRGDSAAYFCASSPVEFGGYTFGSGTRLTVV.

This sequence joins TRBV5-6 and TRBJ2-4; 8 bases are a match to TRBD2. In germline, CDR1 is SGHDT, CDR2 YYEEEE. Losses at the gene ends were 4 bases for V and 6 bases for J; bases not matched to a gene: 9. This CDR3 is built from 15 residues. The CDR3 here is CASSPRGAYSNIQYF. The CDR3 DNA follows: TGTGCCAGCAGCCCGCGGGGGGCTTACTCAAACATTCAGTACTTC. The full variable domain, its missing parts supplied by reference TRBV5-6 and TRBJ2-4, is DAGVTQSPTHLIKTRGQQVTLRCSPKSGHDTVSWYQQALGQGPQFIFQYYEEEERQRGNFPDRFSGHQFPNYSSELNVNALLLGDSALYLCASSPRGAYSNIQYFGAGTRLSVL.